The source of this TCR beta chain is a study of OX40 agonist ivuxolimab in advanced cancers. Assay: immunoSEQ multiplex PCR; the TCRdb copy retains only in-frame clones and omits some. Seen here are 20,000 to 25,000 clones, roughly three quarters observed once, and the top ten hold about 21%. Patients with a history of autoimmune disease or on systemic immunosuppression were excluded. The J segment lost 4 bases and the V segment lost 6 bases, leaving 13 bases of the junction unmatched. The germline CDR1 and CDR2 sequences are SQVTM and ANQGSEA. This CDR3 has 15 residues. The chain combines TRBV29-1 with TRBJ1-2; 8 bases fit TRBD1. Sequencing was performed on CD4+ or CD8+ T cells sorted from blood, taken in a trial of the OX40 agonist ivuxolimab. The TCR comes from an adult with an advanced solid tumor such as melanoma, head and neck, liver or kidney cancer. CDR3 region: CSVPERTGSSYGYTF. In DNA form, the CDR3 reads TGCAGCGTCCCCGAGCGGACAGGGAGTAGCTATGGCTACACCTTC.